The clone carrying this TCR beta chain showed up just a few times. The sample comes from a study of cytomegalovirus exposure and HLA in healthy donors. 13 Jbeta primers and 60 Vbeta primers were used for the PCR. Sequenced by immunoSEQ multiplex PCR; TCRdb stores in-frame clones only, minus some. Here the sample spans around 130,000 clones, 80% being singletons. V was shortened by 6 bases and J by 4 bases, with 9 bases between the two germline ends. The CDR3 has 12 residues. Germline V gene lookup returns CDR1 SEHNR and CDR2 FQNEAQ (reference sequence). The sample consisted of PBMCs. The sequence derives from a man younger than 40 in good health and CMV-seronegative. The V gene is TRBV7-9, the J gene TRBJ1-1, with TRBD1 as a possible D gene (5 bases). The CDR3 loop is CASRAGGTEAFF. CDR3 in DNA: TGTGCCAGCAGGGCGGGGGGCACTGAAGCTTTCTTT.